The clone carrying this T cell receptor beta chain appeared many times. Its antigen is currently unknown. The germline gives CDR1 SGHRS, CDR2 YFSETQ. This CDR3 region has 17 residues. V gave up 4 bases and J gave up 5 bases, with 19 bases separating them. The sample comes from a study of CD8 T cells in ankylosing spondylitis. General study results and limits: Disease-linked clones bore a CD8+ phenotype, appearing relatively rarely in peripheral blood.

Libraries of TCR beta came from quantitative 5'-RACE with molecular barcodes. TCRdb used MiXCR to reprocess the 5' RACE reads, holding one entry per CDR3 protein. Counted here are around 120,000 distinct CDR3 sequences, about a tenth occurring once; the ten biggest clones make up approximately 3.6%. This chain links TRBV5-1 with TRBJ1-6; D may be TRBD1 (6 bases). This TCR was sampled from a male donor with ankylosing spondylitis or in good health (not recorded which). Input material: blood, either unsorted or a sorted T cell fraction (not recorded which). The chain's CDR3 is CASSTGGGTGNNSPLHF. For the CDR3, the DNA is TGCGCCAGCAGCACCGGAGGCGGCACAGGGAATAATTCACCCCTCCACTTT.